The T cell receptor beta chain described here comes from a study of blood T cells in healthy people across ages. Each donor supplied around 10 milliliters of peripheral blood. Sample-barcoded 5' priming and a J-beta primer mix drove a second PCR of about 6 to 12 cycles. TCRdb called the 5' RACE reads again in MiXCR, with one record for every CDR3 protein. The sample has hundreds of thousands of distinct CDR3 sequences, roughly three fifths seen once; the top ten hold more than 25%. This clonotype came up a few times. Its cognate antigen is unknown. CDR1 is MGHDK, CDR2 SYGVNS, per germline. V lost 3 bases, J lost 1 base, and 9 bases lay in between. The CDR3 consists of 14 residues. General study points: For the donors, CMV status was unknown and possibly confounded expanded clonotype changes.

Sequenced material: blood. This clonotype was sampled from a man in his forties in good health. The chain links TRBV25-1 to TRBJ2-5; D possibly corresponds to TRBD1 (5 bases). CDR3 DNA sequence: TGTGCCAGCAGTGAGGTGACAGCCCAAGAGACCCAGTACTTC. Amino acid sequence: CASSEVTAQETQYF.